What follows are 12 T cell receptor beta chains derived from one specimen sequenced in a study of CD8+CD57+ T cells in acquired aplastic anemia. Investigators profiled TCR beta VDJ and CDR3 from genomic DNA template. TCRdb re-derived calls from the reads in MiXCR, one entry per CDR3 protein. The sample shows tens of thousands of distinct CDR3 sequences, around 80% of them seen only once. The sample was sorted CD4+, CD8+, or CD8+CD57+ T cells (not recorded which) from PBMCs. These receptors originate from a human donor in good health, serving as a control.

This clonotype was counted once. The rearrangement uses TRBV29-1 and TRBJ2-3; no clear D gene. Germline V gene sequence: CDR1 SQVTM, CDR2 ANQGSEA. The CDR3 sequence is 12 residues long. V gave up 1 base and J gave up 5 bases, with 7 bases separating them. CDR3 nucleotides: TGCAGCGTTGAAGGGGCTGGAGATACGCAGTATTTT. It specifies CSVEGAGDTQYF.

V is TRBV5-6 and J is TRBJ2-7; D gene ambiguous. V lost 4 bases and J 4 bases, leaving 9 bases between the germline ends. Germline CDR1 SGHDT, CDR2 YYEEEE. The CDR3 totals 12 residues. The CDR3 DNA is TGTGCCAGCAGCCGCGCTGGGTACGAGCAGTACTTC. Amino acid sequence: CASSRAGYEQYF.

This rearrangement joins TRBV15 to TRBJ2-3, with 9 bases identical to TRBD2. The V segment lost 0 bases and the J segment 2 bases; nucleotides outside the gene matches: 3. The CDR3 consists of 16 residues. The germline CDR1 and CDR2 sequences are LNHNV and YYDKDF (reference sequence). The CDR3 sequence is CATSRDPSGDTDTQYF. The CDR3 DNA is TGTGCCACCAGCAGAGATCCTAGCGGGGACACAGATACGCAGTATTTT.

This clonotype was picked up a small number of times. V and J are TRBV10-3 and TRBJ2-7, with 13 bases matching TRBD2. CDR1 ENHRY and CDR2 SYGVKD come from the germline V gene. J was trimmed by 8 bases and V by 6 bases; bases with no gene match: 7. This CDR3 contains 14 residues. The CDR3 loop is CAIREGTSGVKQYF. CDR3 sequence (DNA): TGTGCCATCAGGGAAGGGACTAGCGGGGTTAAGCAGTACTTC.

The rearrangement joins TRBV7-9 to TRBJ1-1; 7 positions match TRBD1. The V gene's germline CDR1 is SEHNR and CDR2 FQNEAQ (reference sequence). The V gene end was trimmed by 5 bases and the J gene end by 1 base; junction bases not matched to a gene: 4. The CDR3 loop spans 14 amino acids. The CDR3 region is CASSPGQANTEAFF. The CDR3 DNA reads TGTGCCAGCAGCCCAGGACAGGCGAACACTGAAGCTTTCTTT.

By proportion, this clonotype is medium-sized (0.01 to 0.1%). The chain links TRBV12-3 or TRBV12-4 to TRBJ2-3; no reliable D call. Trimming took 6 bases from V and 5 from J, leaving 12 bases between them. This CDR3 has 13 amino acids. CDR3 protein: CASSPDPVDTQYF. CDR3 in DNA: TGTGCCAGCAGCCCTGACCCAGTAGATACGCAGTATTTT.

The V call is TRBV20-1, the J call TRBJ2-5, with 15 positions matching TRBD2. This CDR3 spans 20 amino acids. Germline CDR1 is DFQATT and CDR2 is SNEGSKA (reference sequence). With 0 bases clipped from V and 5 bases from J, the junction kept 16 bases outside the gene matches. As DNA, the CDR3 is TGCAGTGCTAGAGATTCTCTGGGACTAGCGGGGGGCCGGGCCGGGGAGACCCAGTACTTC. Protein: CSARDSLGLAGGRAGETQYF.

This clonotype was counted between two and nine times. V usage is TRBV20-1 and J usage is TRBJ2-7, with 13 bases identical to TRBD2. There are 16 residues in the CDR3. Germline V lookup: CDR1 DFQATT, CDR2 SNEGSKA (reference sequence). The J segment lost 3 bases and the V segment lost 0 bases, leaving 5 bases of the junction unmatched. The CDR3 region is CSARELAGGEFYEQYF. In DNA form, the CDR3 reads TGCAGTGCTAGAGAACTAGCGGGGGGGGAATTCTACGAGCAGTACTTC.

Details on this clonotype: Without the conserved terminal phenylalanine or tryptophan, this CDR3 likely stems from a read error. Here the CDR3 reads CATSRPQGPQQETQYL. The DNA for the CDR3 is TGTGCCACCAGCAGACCACAGGGGCCCCAACAAGAGACCCAGTACCTC. The chain is built from TRBV15 and TRBJ2-5; 7 bases map to TRBD1. There are 16 residues in the CDR3. Germline V gene sequence: CDR1 LNHNV, CDR2 YYDKDF (reference sequence). The ends lost 2 bases at V and 2 bases at J; junction bases unmatched: 8.

V is TRBV20-1 and J is TRBJ2-7; D ambiguous. The CDR3 contains 14 residues. Germline CDR1 DFQATT, CDR2 SNEGSKA (reference sequence). Between the trimmed V and J ends, which lost 3 bases and 0 bases, there was a span of 12 bases. Written as DNA, the CDR3 is TGCAGTGCTAGTCTCTCGGCACACTCCTACGAGCAGTACTTC. Encoded protein: CSASLSAHSYEQYF.

For this clonotype: An end of the junction does not agree with germline; a read error may underlie this. The chain employs TRBV10-3 and TRBJ1-6; TRBD1 aligns across 9 bases. Germline V gene sequence: CDR1 ENHRY, CDR2 SYGVKD. The CDR3 consists of 15 residues. This CDR3 is CASSEARTGDSPLHF. CDR3 nucleotide sequence: TGTGCCAGCAGTGAAGCGAGGACAGGGGATTCACCCCTCCACTTT.

The V gene is TRBV2, the J gene TRBJ1-1, with D possibly matching TRBD1 (6 bases). Trimming removed 3 bases at V and 3 bases at J, with 14 bases between. The germline CDR1 and CDR2 sequences are SNHLY and FYNNEI. The CDR3 sequence is 15 residues long. The CDR3 reads CASSDIGGKDTEAFF. The CDR3 coding sequence is TGTGCCAGCAGTGATATAGGGGGTAAGGACACTGAAGCTTTCTTT.